The present entry profiles one TCR beta chain with its context. The antigen remains unidentified. This CDR3 is built from 15 residues. Germline CDR1 reads SGHDT; CDR2 reads YYEEEE. Deletions cut 0 bases from V and 0 bases from J, with 9 bases between. The sample originates from a study of cytomegalovirus exposure and HLA in healthy donors. Study-level points and caveats: Listed as cytomegalovirus-associated were 150 to 200 TCR beta chains. Among TCR sequences, most were rare, though some public TCRs appeared in many donors.

The PCR made use of 60 Vbeta and 13 Jbeta primers. Repertoires were generated with immunoSEQ multiplex PCR, while TCRdb's copy carries only in-frame clones and drops some. The sample carries 150,000 to 200,000 clones, 75% to 90% recorded once. The J gene is TRBJ1-1, the V gene TRBV5-6, with D possibly being TRBD1 (5 bases). This sequence was found in a woman aged 45-65 years in good health and CMV-seropositive. Input material: PBMCs. The CDR3 here is CASSLAGGMNTEAFF. In DNA, the CDR3 is TGTGCCAGCAGCTTGGCTGGGGGGATGAACACTGAAGCTTTCTTT.